In its sample, the clone carrying this T cell receptor beta chain was seen many times. Its antigen is as yet unknown. The germline V and J ends were trimmed by 6 bases and 9 bases, with 14 bases remaining between them. The CDR3 contains 12 residues. Germline-derived CDR1 and CDR2 are MDHEN and SYDVKM. Patients had received no treatment of any kind before thyroid surgery. The source of the sample is a study of metastatic and nonmetastatic thyroid tumors. Background on the study: Repertoires from malignant and benign thyroid patients were compared across blood and tumor or nodule tissue. The study, taken as a whole, reports: The study reportedly found significantly higher TCR beta diversity in malignant thyroid tumors than benign nodules, in blood and tumor.

Original handling: CDR3 was compared across clinicopathological groups, and the resulting differences were used to build a distant-metastasis classifier for papillary thyroid cancer. TCRdb used MiXCR to call clones anew from the PCR reads. The V and J calls follow TCRdb's processing rather than the paper's. This sample has about 39,000 clones, with about 12% found just once. The chain joins TRBV28 to TRBJ1-1; D unresolved. This receptor was taken from a male donor with papillary thyroid cancer or a benign thyroid nodule (not recorded which). Some clones in this sample may be carry-over from other donors' samples. Input material: blood. This CDR3 reads CASSSPGRKAFF. The CDR3 DNA reads TGTGCCAGCAGCTCCCCGGGGAGAAAAGCTTTCTTT.